Below, 21 T cell receptor beta chains from the same sample are listed, as sequenced in a study of shared clonotypes between healthy human individuals. Sequencing was performed with immunoSEQ multiplex PCR; in TCRdb, only in-frame clones are kept and a portion is missing. Of roughly 2.5 million clones listed, around 90% are singletons. Sequenced sample: naive CD4+ T cells sorted from blood. Subset given: CD45RA+ positively selected. All receptors derive from a man between 18 and 35 years old in good health.

The chain employs TRBV15 and TRBJ1-1, with D unresolved. Germline CDR1 LNHNV, CDR2 YYDKDF (reference sequence). The CDR3 totals 17 residues. The V gene lost 0 bases and the J gene lost 1 base, with 15 bases spanning the gap. CDR3 in DNA: TGTGCCACCAGCAGAGATAATTCCGGACTCGCGAACACTGAAGCTTTCTTT. This sequence encodes CATSRDNSGLANTEAFF. The variable domain in full, completed from reference TRBV15 and TRBJ1-1, reads DAMVIQNPRYQVTQFGKPVTLSCSQTLNHNVMYWYQQKSSQAPKLLFHYYDKDFNNEADTPDNFQSRRPNTSFCFLDIRSPGLGDTAMYLCATSRDNSGLANTEAFFGQGTRLTVV.

This chain uses TRBV9 with TRBJ2-1; 9 positions agree with TRBD2. After removal of 0 bases from V and 9 bases from J, the junction contained 7 bases not matched to a gene. The CDR3 runs to 15 residues. Germline values: CDR1 SGDLS, CDR2 YYNGEE. The CDR3 bases are TGTGCCAGCAGCGTAGAGAATAGCGGGAGACTTGAGCAGTTCTTC. It is translated as CASSVENSGRLEQFF.

The CDR3 reads CASSPPAGTTTDTQYF. In nucleotides, the CDR3 is TGCGCCAGCAGCCCCCCAGCGGGAACCACCACAGATACGCAGTATTTT. The chain joins TRBV5-1 to TRBJ2-3; 7 nucleotides align to TRBD2. Trimming at V came to 4 bases and at J to 2 bases, leaving 10 bases not matched to a gene. The CDR3 totals 16 residues. Looked up from germline, CDR1 is SGHRS and CDR2 is YFSETQ.

The chain employs TRBV19 and TRBJ2-6, with D possibly being TRBD2 (6 bases). With 1 base removed from V and 2 bases from J, the gap between germline ends came to 9 bases. This CDR3 is 16 amino acids long. The germline CDR1 and CDR2 sequences are LNHDA and SQIVND (reference sequence). CDR3 in DNA: TGTGCCAGTAGTATAGCTGGAGGGGCTGGGGCCAACGTCCTGACTTTC. It codes for CASSIAGGAGANVLTF. Full variable domain (rest looked up from reference TRBV19 and TRBJ2-6): DGGITQSPKYLFRKEGQNVTLSCEQNLNHDAMYWYRQDPGQGLRLIYYSQIVNDFQKGDIAEGYSVSREKKESFPLTVTSAQKNPTAFYLCASSIAGGAGANVLTFGAGSRLTVL.

The rearrangement uses TRBV4-1 and TRBJ2-7; TRBD2 aligns across 12 bases. The V gene's germline CDR1 is MGHRA and CDR2 YSYEKL. Losses at the gene ends were 2 bases for V and 0 bases for J; bases not matched to a gene: 11. This CDR3 region has 19 residues. The CDR3 protein is CASSQFMSASGGGSYEQYF. Here the CDR3 DNA reads TGCGCCAGCAGCCAATTTATGTCGGCTAGCGGGGGGGGCTCCTACGAGCAGTACTTC.

This clone was detected only once. The J gene is TRBJ1-2, the V gene TRBV12-5; 8 bases map to TRBD1. Per the germline V gene, CDR1 is LGHNT and CDR2 is FRNRAP. CDR3 length equals 13 residues. Trimming removed 2 bases from V and 7 bases from J; junction bases left unmatched: 3. CDR3 sequence: CASGLNQGAGYTF. DNA for the CDR3: TGTGCTAGTGGTTTGAATCAGGGGGCTGGCTACACCTTC.

Regarding this clone: The sample has other DNA sequences that encode this CDR3 too. The rearrangement uses TRBV20-1 and TRBJ1-2; D is perhaps TRBD1 (6 bases). Germline CDR1 DFQATT, CDR2 SNEGSKA (reference sequence). Deletions cut 5 bases from V and 6 bases from J, with 7 bases between. The CDR3 loop spans 10 amino acids. Here the CDR3 reads CSAHRDGYTF. The CDR3 nucleotides read TGCAGTGCTCACAGGGATGGCTACACCTTC.

This clone was seen a single time. The V gene is TRBV2, the J gene TRBJ2-3; D is ambiguous. Trimming removed 3 bases at V and 7 bases at J, with 5 bases between. CDR1 is SNHLY, CDR2 FYNNEI, per germline. The CDR3 runs 11 residues. The CDR3 sequence: CASSESYTQYF. CDR3 DNA: TGTGCCAGCAGTGAGTCTTATACGCAGTATTTT. The whole variable domain, filled in from reference TRBV2 and TRBJ2-3, reads EPEVTQTPSHQVTQMGQEVILRCVPISNHLYFYWYRQILGQKVEFLVSFYNNEISEKSEIFDDQFSVERPDGSNFTLKIRSTKLEDSAMYFCASSESYTQYFGPGTRLTVL.

This chain joins TRBV2 and TRBJ2-7; D is undetermined. Germline V gives CDR1 SNHLY, CDR2 FYNNEI. This CDR3 is 15 amino acids long. V gave up 4 bases and J gave up 3 bases, with 16 bases separating them. CDR3 loop: CASSVEDQPGYEQYF. For the CDR3, the DNA is TGTGCCAGCAGTGTAGAGGACCAGCCAGGCTACGAGCAGTACTTC.

The chain is built from TRBV5-1 and TRBJ2-1; D may be TRBD1 or TRBD2 (5 bases each). Trimming took 4 bases from V and 0 from J, leaving 14 bases between them. The CDR3 is made up of 16 amino acids. Germline CDR1 is SGHRS and CDR2 is YFSETQ. The CDR3 sequence is CASSRTGTLSYNEQFF. CDR3 sequence (DNA): TGCGCCAGCAGCCGGACCGGGACGCTCTCCTACAATGAGCAGTTCTTC.

This clone occurred a few times. The rearrangement joins TRBV18 to TRBJ1-1; D gene uncertain. The germline CDR1 and CDR2 sequences are KGHSH and LQKENI. V was cut by 3 bases and J by 0 bases, with 11 bases left in between. The CDR3 spans 15 residues. Here the CDR3 DNA reads TGTGCCAGCTCACCCTTGTACAGCATGAACACTGAAGCTTTCTTT. Encoded protein: CASSPLYSMNTEAFF.

The gene calls are TRBV13 and TRBJ2-2; 7 positions agree with TRBD2. The junction had 1 base not matched to a gene; V was cut back by 5 bases and J by 4 bases. This CDR3 has 13 amino acids. CDR1 PRHDT and CDR2 FYEKMQ come from the germline V gene (reference sequence). CDR3 region: CASSRGVTGELFF. The CDR3 DNA follows: TGTGCCAGCAGCCGGGGGGTCACCGGGGAGCTGTTTTTT.

J is TRBJ1-1 and V is TRBV5-1; D remains unclear. Germline CDR1 and CDR2: SGHRS and YFSETQ. The CDR3 loop spans 14 amino acids. The ends were cut back, 1 base at V and 1 base at J, with 8 bases in the middle. This chain's CDR3 is CASSLTPPNTEAFF. The CDR3 nucleotides read TGCGCCAGCAGCTTGACACCTCCGAACACTGAAGCTTTCTTT.

This sequence joins TRBV7-9 and TRBJ1-1; 8 bases map to TRBD1. Germline CDR1 and CDR2: SEHNR and FQNEAQ (reference sequence). Trimming at V came to 6 bases and at J to 5 bases, leaving 8 bases not matched to a gene. This CDR3 has 14 residues. The CDR3 bases are TGTGCCAGCAGACCCGGACAGGGACGGACTGAAGCTTTCTTT. This encodes CASRPGQGRTEAFF. The full variable domain, completed using reference TRBV7-9 and TRBJ1-1, is DTGVSQNPRHKITKRGQNVTFRCDPISEHNRLYWYRQTLGQGPEFLTYFQNEAQLEKSRLLSDRFSAERPKGSFSTLEIQRTEQGDSAMYLCASRPGQGRTEAFFGQGTRLTVV.

The genes are TRBV5-1 and TRBJ2-3, with 9 bases that match TRBD2. The germline V gene has CDR1 SGHRS and CDR2 YFSETQ. The ends lost 2 bases at V and 2 bases at J; junction bases unmatched: 6. The CDR3 runs 16 residues. This CDR3 reads CASSFRSSGATDTQYF. Written as DNA, the CDR3 is TGCGCCAGCAGCTTTCGGTCTAGCGGGGCCACAGATACGCAGTATTTT.

About this clone: Other DNA sequences in the sample encode the same CDR3. The chain carries TRBV4-1 and TRBJ1-2; D uncertain. V was trimmed by 0 bases and J by 4 bases, leaving 15 bases between them. CDR3 length equals 16 residues. CDR1 and CDR2 (germline): MGHRA, YSYEKL. This chain's CDR3 is CASSQDPPGSSYGYTF. The CDR3 DNA reads TGCGCCAGCAGCCAAGATCCCCCGGGAAGCTCCTATGGCTACACCTTC.

The rearrangement joins TRBV5-1 to TRBJ2-2, with D possibly being TRBD1 or TRBD2 (5 bases each). The germline CDR1 and CDR2 sequences are SGHRS and YFSETQ. V lost 3 bases to trimming and J lost 4 bases, with 10 bases between them. The CDR3 covers 14 residues. The chain's CDR3 is CASSSGTSTGELFF. CDR3 DNA: TGCGCCAGCAGCTCCGGGACCTCCACCGGGGAGCTGTTTTTT. Combining the CDR3 with reference TRBV5-1 and TRBJ2-2 gives the whole variable domain KAGVTQTPRYLIKTRGQQVTLSCSPISGHRSVSWYQQTPGQGLQFLFEYFSETQRNKGNFPGRFSGRQFSNSRSEMNVSTLELGDSALYLCASSSGTSTGELFFGEGSRLTVL.

With regard to this clone: This could be a read error, since a much larger clone is one nucleotide away. The identical CDR3 is also encoded by other nucleotide sequences in the sample. V usage is TRBV18 and J usage is TRBJ1-1, with a weak D call TRBD1 (5 bases). The germline V gene has CDR1 KGHSH and CDR2 LQKENI. V was cut by 4 bases and J by 1 base, with 7 bases left in between. The CDR3 extends over 13 amino acids. CDR3 in DNA: TGTGCCAGCTCACAAGACAGGAACACTGAAGCTTTCTTT. Protein: CASSQDRNTEAFF.

The chain recombines TRBV10-3 with TRBJ2-5; D is unclear. Germline V gene data show CDR1 as ENHRY and CDR2 as SYGVKD. The V end lost 0 bases, the J end lost 1 base, and 6 bases lay between the germline ends. The CDR3 consists of 14 residues. CDR3 in amino acids: CAISESPAQETQYF. The CDR3 nucleotides read TGTGCCATCAGTGAGTCTCCAGCCCAAGAGACCCAGTACTTC.

This chain links TRBV19 with TRBJ2-1; TRBD1 aligns across 9 bases. The germline V gene has CDR1 LNHDA and CDR2 SQIVND (reference sequence). The length of the CDR3 is 16 residues. V lost 7 bases and J lost 0; bases outside the gene matches: 7. The CDR3 sequence is CASTVQGALSYNEQFF. CDR3 nucleotides: TGTGCCAGTACCGTACAGGGGGCCCTCTCCTACAATGAGCAGTTCTTC.

The chain carries TRBV6-6 and TRBJ2-1; the match to TRBD2 covers 9 bases. Per the germline V gene, CDR1 is MNHNY and CDR2 is SVGAGI (reference sequence). With 2 bases clipped from V and 10 bases from J, the junction kept 3 bases outside the gene matches. The CDR3 spans 13 residues. CDR3 in amino acids: CASSYTSGGEQFF. The CDR3 bases are TGTGCCAGCAGTTACACCAGCGGGGGGGAGCAGTTCTTC.